The next 10 T cell receptor beta chains were all read from a single sample in a study of Ad26.COV2.S vaccination and SARS-CoV-2 variants (dated by TCRdb to the early 2020s). Receptor libraries were prepared by the immunoSEQ multiplex PCR assay. As stored in TCRdb, this immuneACCESS dataset retains in-frame rearrangements with V and J assigned. A fraction of the clones does not appear; measured against another copy, unresolved V genes explain less than half of the discrepancy, and the remainder lacks a known reason. Recorded for this sample are about 390,000 clones; about 85% of them occurred a single time. The ten top clones hold 3.5% of the sample. The sample's treatment or condition, from its label and the paper: around 19 received Ad26.COV2.S at low or high dose, single or two shots; five or six received placebo; per-sample allocation not given. Repertoires of vaccine and placebo recipients were sequenced from samples collected on day 63 after the first injection.

The sequencing here drew on peripheral blood, taken in a trial of Ad26.COV2.S vaccine versus placebo. All receptors derive from a person between 18 and 59 years old who received the Ad26.COV2.S COVID-19 vaccine or a placebo.

As to this clone: At the DNA level, this CDR3 is encoded by other sequences in the same sample as well. J is TRBJ1-1 and V is TRBV5-4; the match to TRBD1 covers 8 bases. The CDR3 covers 14 residues. After removal of 4 bases from V and 1 base from J, the junction contained 3 bases not matched to a gene. CDR1 is SGHNT, CDR2 YYREEE, per germline (reference sequence). The CDR3 sequence: CASSPGQGNTEAFF. The CDR3 DNA is TGTGCCAGCAGCCCTGGACAGGGGAACACTGAAGCTTTCTTT.

The genes are TRBV3-1 (or the pseudogene TRBV3-2) and TRBJ2-7; 8 nucleotides match TRBD1. The CDR3 has 13 amino acids. From germline, CDR1 is LGHDT and CDR2 YNNKEL (reference sequence). The J segment lost 9 bases and the V segment lost 2 bases, leaving 6 bases of the junction unmatched. CDR3 protein: CASSQLWTGRQYF. DNA of the CDR3: TGTGCCAGCAGCCAACTTTGGACAGGGCGGCAGTACTTC.

The V gene is TRBV19, the J gene TRBJ2-4, with a weak D call TRBD1 (6 bases). Germline V CDR1 and CDR2: LNHDA, SQIVND (reference sequence). The V and J ends lost 2 bases and 7 bases respectively, with 9 bases between them. CDR3 length equals 13 residues. The CDR3 nucleotides read TGTGCCAGTAGTATAAACAGGGATAACATTCAGTACTTC. Translation gives CASSINRDNIQYF.

The J gene is TRBJ2-7, the V gene TRBV7-2; D is unclear. The CDR3 length is 14 residues. In germline, CDR1 is SGHTA, CDR2 FQGNSA. Trimming removed 1 base at V and 3 bases at J, with 10 bases between. The CDR3 region has the DNA TGTGCCAGCAGCTTAGAAGACACTTACTACGAGCAGTACTTC. It codes for CASSLEDTYYEQYF.

The J gene is TRBJ2-2, the V gene TRBV7-9; tentatively, D is TRBD1 (5 bases). The CDR3 runs 17 residues. Trimming stripped 0 bases from V and 2 bases from J, with 13 bases between. CDR1 and CDR2 (germline): SEHNR, FQNEAQ (reference sequence). CDR3 nucleotides: TGTGCCAGCAGCTTAGCGGTAGACAGTCCTAACACCGGGGAGCTGTTTTTT. Translation: CASSLAVDSPNTGELFF.

This clone occurred once. The rearrangement uses TRBV5-1 and TRBJ2-1; 12 positions agree with TRBD1. Germline V gene data show CDR1 as SGHRS and CDR2 as YFSETQ. The CDR3 totals 15 residues. Trimming removed 3 bases from V and 8 bases from J; junction bases left unmatched: 6. CDR3 bases: TGCGCCAGCAGCTCCCCGGGACAGGGGGCCCATGAGCAGTTCTTC. Residues: CASSSPGQGAHEQFF.

The chain links TRBV6-5 to TRBJ2-7; 10 nucleotides match TRBD1. Germline assignment: CDR1 MNHEY and CDR2 SVGAGI. CDR3 size: 15 residues. Trimming took 8 bases from V and 1 from J; bases not matched to a gene: 8. CDR3 residues: CASQEGTGASYEQYF. In nucleotides, the CDR3 is TGTGCCAGCCAAGAGGGGACAGGGGCATCCTACGAGCAGTACTTC.

The chain couples TRBV6-1 to TRBJ2-1; TRBD2 matches at 9 bases. V lost 2 bases, J lost 8 bases, and 7 bases stayed unmatched. CDR3 size: 15 residues. CDR1 and CDR2 (germline): MNHNS, SASEGT. Here the CDR3 reads CASSELAGGPYEQFF. The DNA for the CDR3 is TGTGCCAGCAGTGAACTCGCGGGGGGGCCCTATGAGCAGTTCTTC.

The V gene is TRBV10-1, the J gene TRBJ2-2, with D perhaps TRBD1 (5 bases). This CDR3 comprises 15 residues. Between the trimmed V and J ends, which lost 3 bases and 3 bases, there was a span of 11 bases. Germline V gene lookup returns CDR1 WNHNN and CDR2 SYGVQD (reference sequence). CDR3 in DNA: TGCGCCAGCAGTGACCCAGGGCGAGACACCGGGGAGCTGTTTTTT. Protein product: CASSDPGRDTGELFF.

This clone appeared a single time. The rearrangement joins TRBV6-5 to TRBJ1-1; D is unresolved. Germline values: CDR1 MNHEY, CDR2 SVGAGI. V lost 2 bases and J lost 2, with 6 bases in between. This CDR3 is built from 13 residues. In DNA, the CDR3 is TGTGCCAGCAGTTACCGGTTTAACACTGAAGCTTTCTTT. This sequence encodes CASSYRFNTEAFF.